These T cell receptor beta chains were read from a single sample in a study. One entry per CDR3 protein, called by TCRdb with MiXCR from the 5' RACE reads. The data show about 32,000 distinct CDR3 sequences, approximately 25% seen once. What was sequenced was memory CD4+ T cells sorted from blood. The receptors stem from a female donor with breast cancer. CDR3s include the opening cysteine and the closing phenylalanine or tryptophan. The D gene is left open where the match is weak. A clone size is listed for some rows: how often the clone was seen (once, few, many), or a class if it is expanded.

-	TRBV12-3/TRBV12-4	TRBJ2-1	many	CAMNSNIYNEQFF	TGTGCCATGAATAGCAATATCTACAATGAGCAGTTCTTC
-	TRBV25-1	TRBJ2-2	-	CASARSSYTGELFF	TGTGCCAGCGCGAGGTCCTCCTACACCGGGGAGCTGTTTTTT
TRBD2	TRBV7-2	TRBJ2-3	-	CASSLFLAGDSTDTQYF	TGTGCCAGCAGTCTCTTCCTAGCGGGAGATAGCACAGATACGCAGTATTTT
TRBD1	TRBV7-2	TRBJ1-2	-	CGSSWRGGGGYAF	TGTGGCAGCAGCTGGAGAGGGGGAGGGGGCTACGCCTTC
-	TRBV7-9	TRBJ2-1	-	CASSSTKRAGPVNNEQFF	TGTGCCAGCAGCTCCACCAAGAGGGCGGGTCCAGTAAACAATGAGCAGTTCTTC
-	TRBV5-1	TRBJ2-2	many	CASSEFMLGGELFF	TGCGCCAGCTCGGAGTTCATGTTAGGCGGGGAGCTGTTTTTT
-	TRBV5-4	TRBJ2-2	-	CASSCGTFRLDTGELFF	TGTGCCAGCAGCTGTGGGACTTTTCGCCTCGACACCGGGGAGCTGTTTTTT
TRBD1	TRBV3-1	TRBJ2-5	-	CASSLIRTGGGRQETQYF	TGTGCCAGCAGCCTGATTCGGACAGGGGGAGGAAGACAAGAGACCCAGTACTTC
TRBD2	TRBV5-1	TRBJ2-7	once	CASSPSGGIRSSYEQYF	TGCGCCAGCAGCCCCTCGGGAGGGATTCGAAGCTCCTACGAGCAGTACTTC
-	TRBV20-1	TRBJ2-7	many	CSARDLVLGTPTYEQYF	TGCAGTGCTAGAGATCTCGTTTTAGGGACACCAACCTACGAGCAGTACTTC
-	TRBV9	TRBJ2-2	many	CASSVGPTNTGELFF	TGTGCCAGCAGCGTAGGACCCACGAACACCGGGGAGCTGTTTTTT
-	TRBV18	TRBJ2-2	-	CASSPPGGGELFF	TGTGCCAGCTCACCACCGGGAGGCGGGGAGCTGTTTTTT
-	TRBV25-1	TRBJ2-7	-	CASSDPGRRTYEQYF	TGTGCCAGCAGTGACCCGGGGAGACGTACCTACGAGCAGTACTTC
TRBD1	TRBV4-1	TRBJ2-7	-	CASSQPLPGTASYEQYF	TGCGCCAGCAGCCAGCCACTACCCGGGACAGCCTCCTACGAGCAGTACTTC
-	TRBV20-1	TRBJ2-1	few	CSASDLEAVDYSEQFF	TGCAGTGCTAGTGATCTCGAAGCGGTCGACTACAGTGAGCAGTTCTTC
TRBD1	TRBV3-1	TRBJ1-1	few	CASRLTGVNTEAFF	TGTGCCAGCAGGTTGACAGGGGTAAACACTGAAGCTTTCTTT
-	TRBV9	TRBJ2-7	-	CASSVASGHTHEQYF	TGTGCCAGCAGCGTGGCCAGCGGGCACACCCACGAGCAGTACTTC
-	TRBV4-1	TRBJ2-7	many	CASSQYEGSDLSYEQYF	TGCGCCAGCAGCCAATATGAGGGGTCAGACCTCTCCTACGAGCAGTACTTC
-	TRBV27	TRBJ2-3	many	CASSPQGHTQYF	TGTGCCAGCAGTCCACAGGGTCATACGCAGTATTTT
-	TRBV10-1	TRBJ1-5	few	CASLRTVKGDQPQHF	TGCGCCAGCCTAAGAACAGTTAAAGGCGATCAGCCCCAGCATTTT
-	TRBV6-5	TRBJ2-1	-	CASSLLASNEQFF	TGTGCCAGCAGTTTGCTAGCAAGCAATGAGCAGTTCTTC
-	TRBV12-3/TRBV12-4	TRBJ1-3	-	CASSLDGTGPGNTIYF	TGCGCCAGCAGTTTAGACGGTACAGGCCCTGGAAACACCATATATTTT
-	TRBV29-1	TRBJ2-2	many	CSVFLAGSTGELFF	TGCAGCGTGTTCTTGGCAGGGTCTACCGGGGAGCTGTTTTTT
-	TRBV6-5	TRBJ2-1	many	CAIRKGGSYNEQFF	TGTGCCATCCGAAAGGGGGGCTCCTACAATGAGCAGTTCTTC
-	TRBV4-1	TRBJ1-2	-	CASSRERYTGQLSYGYTF	TGCGCCAGCAGCCGAGAACGGTACACCGGACAACTCAGTTATGGCTACACCTTC
-	TRBV6-5	TRBJ2-7	-	CASSLSGHLNYEQYF	TGTGCCAGCAGCTTATCCGGGCACCTAAACTACGAGCAGTACTTC
TRBD1	TRBV6-6	TRBJ1-2	-	CASSERDRYYGYTF	TGTGCCAGCAGCGAACGGGACAGATACTATGGCTACACCTTC
-	TRBV27	TRBJ2-7	few	CASSSRIPGEQYF	TGTGCCAGCAGTTCGAGGATTCCGGGGGAGCAGTACTTC
TRBD1	TRBV27	TRBJ1-1	few	CASSIRGQNTEAFF	TGTGCCAGCAGTATAAGGGGGCAGAACACTGAAGCTTTCTTT
TRBD2	TRBV9	TRBJ2-3	-	CASSVSGPRGTDTQYF	TGTGCCAGCAGCGTTAGCGGGCCCAGGGGCACAGATACGCAGTATTTT
TRBD1	TRBV18	TRBJ1-2	-	CASSADRDMHGYTF	TGTGCCAGCTCCGCGGACAGGGATATGCATGGCTACACCTTC
TRBD2	TRBV20-1	TRBJ2-5	many	CSANTLAGDETQYF	TGCAGTGCTAATACACTAGCGGGAGATGAGACCCAGTACTTC
TRBD1	TRBV5-1	TRBJ1-1	many	CASSLGTGLNTEAFF	TGCGCCAGCAGCTTGGGGACAGGGCTGAACACTGAAGCTTTCTTT
-	TRBV29-1	TRBJ2-6	many	CSVVPTGYGANVLTF	TGCAGCGTTGTGCCCACAGGGTATGGGGCCAACGTCCTGACTTTC
-	TRBV7-3	TRBJ2-1	-	CASSGALALGNEQFF	TGTGCCAGCAGCGGGGCGCTAGCGTTGGGCAATGAGCAGTTCTTC
-	TRBV20-1	TRBJ1-5	many	CSAPLRGGPSNQPQHF	TGCAGTGCTCCCTTACGCGGGGGGCCCAGCAATCAGCCCCAGCATTTT
TRBD2	TRBV4-1	TRBJ2-5	many	CASSHVNRDYQETQYF	TGCGCCAGCAGCCATGTCAACCGGGACTATCAAGAGACCCAGTACTTC
TRBD1	TRBV7-2	TRBJ2-5	-	CASSLAGTGGFETQYF	TGTGCCAGCAGCTTAGCGGGGACAGGGGGCTTCGAGACCCAGTACTTC
TRBD2	TRBV4-2	TRBJ2-1	-	CASSHLTSGASYNEQFF	TGTGCCAGCAGCCATCTTACTAGCGGAGCCTCCTACAATGAGCAGTTCTTC
-	TRBV10-3	TRBJ2-7	many	CAASDSYYEQYF	TGTGCCGCCTCCGACAGCTACTACGAGCAGTACTTC
-	TRBV6-2/TRBV6-3	TRBJ2-1	-	CASSYWEGENEQFF	TGTGCCAGCAGTTACTGGGAAGGGGAGAATGAGCAGTTCTTC
TRBD2	TRBV27	TRBJ2-2	-	CASSPTLGRVANTGELFF	TGTGCCAGCAGTCCCACTCTTGGGAGGGTAGCGAACACCGGGGAGCTGTTTTTT
-	TRBV11-1	TRBJ2-7	few	CASSKKTGSSYEQYF	TGTGCCAGCAGCAAAAAGACAGGAAGCTCCTACGAGCAGTACTTC
TRBD1	TRBV5-4	TRBJ1-6	-	CASSLVQGDSPLHF	TGTGCCAGCAGCTTGGTCCAGGGGGATTCACCCCTCCACTTT
-	TRBV3-1	TRBJ1-1	-	CASSQVGTEAFF	TGTGCCAGCAGCCAAGTAGGCACTGAAGCTTTCTTT
-	TRBV27	TRBJ1-2	few	CASSLRSGGYTF	TGTGCCAGCAGTTTACGAAGTGGTGGCTACACCTTC
-	TRBV4-1	TRBJ2-1	-	CASSQDLAGLELRLFF	TGCGCCAGCAGCCAAGATCTGGCAGGTTTGGAACTACGTCTGTTCTTC
-	TRBV3-1	TRBJ2-3	-	CASSQTGTSTDTQYF	TGTGCCAGCAGCCAAACAGGAACTAGCACAGATACGCAGTATTTT
-	TRBV6-5	TRBJ2-2	-	CASSYRRVTGELFF	TGTGCCAGCAGTTATCGCAGGGTAACCGGGGAGCTGTTTTTT
TRBD2	TRBV27	TRBJ2-7	few	CASSPRGGTTYIYEQYF	TGTGCCAGCAGTCCTCGGGGTGGGACTACATACATCTACGAGCAGTACTTC
-	TRBV7-9	TRBJ2-1	-	CASSPVAESSYNEQFF	TGTGCCAGCAGCCCCGTCGCTGAGAGCTCCTACAATGAGCAGTTCTTC
-	TRBV11-2	TRBJ2-1	few	CASSLGPSRYNEQFF	TGTGCCAGCAGCTTAGGGCCTAGCCGGTACAATGAGCAGTTCTTC
TRBD2	TRBV11-2	TRBJ2-1	many	CASSFSSGANEQFF	TGTGCCAGCAGCTTCTCTAGCGGGGCCAATGAGCAGTTCTTC